This entry lists 9 T cell receptor beta chains sequenced from one sample in a study of T-cell memory formation after mild COVID-19. TCRdb independently ran MiXCR on the 5' RACE reads; one entry per CDR3 protein. The data show roughly 400,000 distinct CDR3 sequences, roughly 18% seen once. Source material: PBMCs or a T cell subset sorted from them (not recorded which). The source of these receptors is a man between 18 and 35 years old who had mild COVID-19 (a few samples of this study predate the infection). Cell type and time point are not known.

V is TRBV9 and J is TRBJ1-1; D is undetermined. CDR1 and CDR2 from the germline V gene are SGDLS and YYNGEE. Trimming left V 0 bases short and J 3 bases short, with 15 bases between. CDR3 size: 16 residues. CDR3 region: CASSVEAMGWDTEAFF. The CDR3 bases are TGTGCCAGCAGCGTAGAAGCGATGGGATGGGACACTGAAGCTTTCTTT.

The chain combines TRBV3-1 with TRBJ1-3; 7 nucleotides match TRBD1. The CDR3 is made up of 15 amino acids. With V trimmed by 6 bases and J by 0 bases, 5 bases remained unmatched. Germline V lookup: CDR1 LGHDT, CDR2 YNNKEL (reference sequence). CDR3 sequence (DNA): TGTGCCAGCAGACCACAGGGGAACTCTGGAAACACCATATATTTT. Translating it yields CASRPQGNSGNTIYF.

This clonotype was seen repeatedly, ten times or more. The chain employs TRBV5-1 and TRBJ2-3, with 8 bases matching TRBD2. The trim removed 3 bases at V and 0 bases at J, leaving 0 bases unmatched. CDR1 and CDR2 from the germline V gene are SGHRS and YFSETQ. The CDR3 has 14 amino acids. CDR3 region: CASSSGGSTDTQYF. Written as DNA, the CDR3 is TGCGCCAGCAGCTCGGGGGGGAGCACAGATACGCAGTATTTT.

This clonotype was seen a handful of times. The CDR3 bases are TGTGCCAGCAGCTTAGCGGGGACTAGCGGTGGGGAGCTGTTTTTT. Translated, it gives CASSLAGTSGGELFF. V and J are TRBV7-2 and TRBJ2-2; 11 bases fit TRBD2. The germline CDR1 and CDR2 sequences are SGHTA and FQGNSA. V gave up 0 bases and J gave up 8 bases; unmatched junction bases: 2. This CDR3 region has 15 residues.

The V gene is TRBV30, the J gene TRBJ1-6, with D hard to call. The CDR3 covers 17 residues. V lost 1 base to trimming and J lost 0 bases, with 13 bases between them. Germline V gene data show CDR1 as GTSNPN and CDR2 as SVGIG (reference sequence). The CDR3 DNA reads TGTGCCTGGAGTGGAACACGGAGAAGCTCCTATAATTCACCCCTCCACTTT. This encodes CAWSGTRRSSYNSPLHF.

CDR3 amino acids: CASRAGVRSYEQYV. The CDR3 bases are TGTGCCAGCAGAGCGGGGGTGAGGTCCTACGAGCAGTACGTC. J is TRBJ2-7 and V is TRBV28, with 8 bases fitting TRBD2. CDR1 is MDHEN and CDR2 is SYDVKM in the germline V gene. This CDR3 has 14 residues. The J segment lost 1 base and the V segment lost 6 bases, leaving 5 bases of the junction unmatched.

With regard to this clonotype: The junction and the germline gene differ at one end; a read error may be behind it. The V gene is TRBV5-1, the J gene TRBJ2-7; tentative D call: TRBD2 (6 bases). The germline gives CDR1 SGHRS, CDR2 YFSETQ. This CDR3 is built from 14 residues. CDR3 sequence: CASSLGTPGYEHYF. For the CDR3, the DNA is TGCGCCAGCAGCCTGGGGACTCCTGGCTACGAGCATTACTTC.

The sample holds a few counts of this clonotype. This chain connects TRBV7-2 to TRBJ1-2; 9 positions agree with TRBD1. The CDR3 has 17 residues. Per the germline V gene, CDR1 is SGHTA and CDR2 is FQGNSA. The trim removed 5 bases at V and 2 bases at J, leaving 12 bases unmatched. CDR3 DNA: TGTGCCAGCAGCCGGACAGGGGTGAGAGGACGGAACTATGGCTACACCTTC. Amino acid sequence: CASSRTGVRGRNYGYTF.

This clonotype was observed a handful of times. CDR3 DNA: TGCGCCAGCAGCCACGCAGGGGGTATTGAGCAGTTCTTC. Translating gives CASSHAGGIEQFF. The chain carries TRBV4-3 and TRBJ2-1; 7 nucleotides agree with TRBD1. After removal of 3 bases from V and 9 bases from J, the junction contained 5 bases not matched to a gene. Germline V gene sequence: CDR1 LGHNA, CDR2 YSLEER. The CDR3 is made up of 13 amino acids.